These 13 T cell receptor beta chains came from one sample sequenced in a study of radiotherapy plus CTLA-4 blockade in lung cancer. TCRdb keeps only in-frame clones here, not all; method: immunoSEQ multiplex PCR. The table includes around 63,000 clones, about 72% detected once. The source material was peripheral blood, sampled from a patient treated with radiotherapy plus ipilimumab. All receptors derive from a human donor with non-small cell lung cancer whose response to radiotherapy plus ipilimumab could not be evaluated. Some clones in this sample may be carry-over from other donors' samples.

The chain uses TRBV9 and TRBJ1-1; D is undetermined. The CDR3 is 13 amino acids. Trimming left V 3 bases short and J 0 bases short, with 6 bases between. Germline assignment: CDR1 SGDLS and CDR2 YYNGEE. CDR3 bases: TGTGCCAGCAGCGCCCAGGTGAACACTGAAGCTTTCTTT. Its protein is CASSAQVNTEAFF.

V gene TRBV7-2 combines with J gene TRBJ1-6, with TRBD1 matching over 7 bases. The germline CDR1 and CDR2 sequences are SGHTA and FQGNSA. This CDR3 region has 16 residues. With V trimmed by 0 bases and J by 6 bases, 5 bases remained unmatched. The CDR3 here is CASSLAVDRTNSPLHF. The DNA of the CDR3 is TGTGCCAGCAGCTTAGCAGTGGACAGGACTAATTCACCCCTCCACTTT.

In nucleotides, the CDR3 is TGCAGCGTCGGGGAAGGGGGCACTGAAGCTTTCTTT. This gives the protein CSVGEGGTEAFF. The chain links TRBV29-1 to TRBJ1-1; a weak D match, TRBD1 (6 bases). CDR3 size: 12 residues. Per the germline V gene, CDR1 is SQVTM and CDR2 is ANQGSEA. Trimming removed 6 bases at V and 4 bases at J, with 12 bases between.

The CDR3 is CASSVQGIRADTQYF. DNA for the CDR3: TGTGCCAGCAGTGTACAGGGGATCAGGGCAGATACGCAGTATTTT. V usage is TRBV27 and J usage is TRBJ2-3; 7 positions agree with TRBD1. Germline values: CDR1 MNHEY, CDR2 SMNVEV (reference sequence). The CDR3 consists of 15 residues. The ends lost 5 bases at V and 4 bases at J; junction bases unmatched: 9.

The rearrangement joins TRBV5-4 to TRBJ2-6, with TRBD1 matching over 9 bases. The V and J ends lost 3 bases and 0 bases, in that order; junction bases with no gene match: 4. Germline V gene lookup returns CDR1 SGHNT and CDR2 YYREEE (reference sequence). The CDR3 extends over 17 amino acids. CDR3 sequence (DNA): TGTGCCAGCAGCTCACAGACAGGGGGCTCTGGGGCCAACGTCCTGACTTTC. Translated, it gives CASSSQTGGSGANVLTF.

Only one count was recorded for this clone. The chain is built from TRBV30 and TRBJ1-1, with 8 bases matching TRBD1. This CDR3 has 12 amino acids. Germline trimming cut 2 bases from V and 7 bases from J; bases unmatched to any gene: 3. CDR1 GTSNPN and CDR2 SVGIG come from the germline V gene (reference sequence). CDR3 in amino acids: CAWSPGGSEAFF. The CDR3 region has the DNA TGTGCCTGGAGTCCAGGGGGCAGTGAAGCTTTCTTT. Using reference TRBV30 and TRBJ1-1 for the parts outside the CDR3, the full variable domain is SQTIHQWPATLVQPVGSPLSLECTVEGTSNPNLYWYRQAAGRGLQLLFYSVGIGQISSEVPQNLSASRPQDRQFILSSKKLLLSDSGFYLCAWSPGGSEAFFGQGTRLTVV.

About this clone: In the same sample, other DNA sequences code for this CDR3. The V call is TRBV30, the J call TRBJ2-7; 7 nucleotides line up with TRBD1. V dropped 5 bases and J dropped 4; count of bases not matched to a gene: 2. Germline lookup yields CDR1 GTSNPN and CDR2 SVGIG (reference sequence). The CDR3 covers 11 residues. The CDR3 here is CAWGDSYEQYF. The DNA for the CDR3 is TGTGCCTGGGGGGACAGTTACGAGCAGTACTTC.

In this sample, this clone turned up a few times. The chain is built from TRBV9 and TRBJ1-1, with D tentatively TRBD1 (6 bases). Germline CDR1 and CDR2: SGDLS and YYNGEE. The CDR3 loop spans 14 amino acids. Deletions cut 4 bases from V and 4 bases from J, with 14 bases between. In DNA, the CDR3 is TGTGCCAGCAGCCCCCAGGGAGGGGGCACTGAAGCTTTCTTT. This codes for CASSPQGGGTEAFF. Full variable domain (missing parts from reference TRBV9 and TRBJ1-1): DSGVTQTPKHLITATGQRVTLRCSPRSGDLSVYWYQQSLDQGLQFLIQYYNGEERAKGNILERFSAQQFPDLHSELNLSSLELGDSALYFCASSPQGGGTEAFFGQGTRLTVV.

The V gene is TRBV19, the J gene TRBJ1-2; 8 bases are a match to TRBD1. The CDR3 runs to 15 residues. V was pared by 4 bases and J by 9 bases, with 13 bases of the junction left unmatched. In germline, CDR1 is LNHDA, CDR2 SQIVND (reference sequence). Here the CDR3 reads CASSKIGQGLLSYTF. Written as DNA, the CDR3 is TGTGCCAGTAGTAAAATTGGACAGGGCCTCCTGAGCTACACCTTC.

The chain uses TRBV5-6 and TRBJ2-7, with D possibly matching TRBD1 (7 bases). V dropped 3 bases and J dropped 3 bases, with 16 bases sitting between them. The CDR3 length is 15 residues. Germline CDR1 is SGHDT and CDR2 is YYEEEE. The CDR3 loop reads CASSYPSGGIYEQYF. CDR3 nucleotide sequence: TGTGCCAGCAGCTACCCCTCAGGGGGGATCTACGAGCAGTACTTC.

This clone was observed a single time. This chain connects TRBV16 to TRBJ1-5; a possible D gene is TRBD1 (6 bases). The CDR3 spans 15 residues. The germline V and J ends were trimmed by 2 bases and 0 bases, with 8 bases remaining between them. CDR1 and CDR2 (germline): KGHSY, FQNENV. CDR3 coding DNA: TGTGCCAGCAGCCAAGGGGGCTATAGCAATCAGCCCCAGCATTTT. Translated, it gives CASSQGGYSNQPQHF.

The table lists this clone with a count of one. The CDR3 sequence: CASSLWGQGARNTEAFF. CDR3 bases: TGTGCCAGCAGTTTATGGGGACAGGGGGCTCGTAACACTGAAGCTTTCTTT. The chain joins TRBV27 to TRBJ1-1; 12 bases align to TRBD1. J was trimmed by 2 bases and V by 1 base; bases with no gene match: 5. The CDR3 runs 17 residues. CDR1 MNHEY and CDR2 SMNVEV come from the germline V gene (reference sequence).

The V and J genes are TRBV19 and TRBJ2-2; D possibly corresponds to TRBD1 (6 bases). The CDR3 runs to 14 residues. Per germline, CDR1 LNHDA and CDR2 SQIVND (reference sequence). V shed 10 bases and J shed 7 bases, with 19 bases lying between them. CDR3 region: CATRGAGVDGELFF. The CDR3 bases are TGTGCCACTAGGGGCGCAGGGGTGGACGGGGAGCTGTTTTTT.